This entry lists 25 T cell receptor beta chains sequenced from one sample in a study of blood T cell repertoires in COVID-19. The assay was immunoSEQ multiplex PCR, and TCRdb's table has in-frame clones only and misses some. The table includes fewer than 400,000 clones, over 75% detected once. The sequencing sample was made of PBMCs or T cells enriched from blood (not recorded which). The receptors derive from a man aged 25-45 years who had recovered from COVID-19.

The V gene is TRBV5-5, the J gene TRBJ2-1; possible D gene TRBD2, 5 bases. Per germline, CDR1 SGHKS and CDR2 YYEKEE (reference sequence). Trimming removed 4 bases at V and 1 base at J, with 12 bases between. The CDR3 has 15 amino acids. The CDR3 spells CASSLEGVSYNEQFF. As DNA, the CDR3 is TGTGCCAGCAGCCTAGAGGGTGTTTCCTACAATGAGCAGTTCTTC.

J is TRBJ1-2 and V is TRBV6-1, with 7 bases matching TRBD1. The CDR3 consists of 14 residues. Germline V gives CDR1 MNHNS, CDR2 SASEGT. The trim removed 1 base at V and 4 bases at J, leaving 3 bases unmatched. CDR3 in amino acids: CASSEDAGGYGYTF. CDR3 in DNA: TGTGCCAGCAGTGAAGATGCAGGGGGCTATGGCTACACCTTC.

CDR3 coding DNA: TGCGCCAGCAGTGAGGTCCCAGGGGCGTCAGCTTTCTTT. Encoded protein: CASSEVPGASAFF. This chain joins TRBV10-1 and TRBJ1-1, with a weak D call TRBD1 (6 bases). CDR3 length: 13 residues. Trimming stripped 2 bases from V and 10 bases from J, with 14 bases between. Germline CDR1 reads WNHNN; CDR2 reads SYGVQD (reference sequence).

The chain employs TRBV28 and TRBJ2-3; 7 bases are a match to TRBD2. V trimming: 5 bases; J trimming: 9 bases; junction bases outside the gene matches: 5. CDR1 is MDHEN and CDR2 is SYDVKM in the germline V gene. This CDR3 is built from 12 residues. The CDR3 is CASSLTAGTQYF. CDR3 sequence (DNA): TGTGCCAGCAGTCTAACAGCGGGGACGCAGTATTTT.

The rearrangement uses TRBV11-2 and TRBJ1-5; maybe TRBD1 (6 bases). With 1 base removed from V and 4 bases from J, the gap between germline ends came to 20 bases. CDR3 length: 18 residues. Germline V gene sequence: CDR1 SGHAT, CDR2 FQNNGV. This CDR3 reads CASSLGSGGPIRNQPQHF. CDR3 nucleotides: TGTGCCAGCAGCTTAGGATCCGGGGGGCCGATAAGAAATCAGCCCCAGCATTTT.

This chain uses TRBV5-1 with TRBJ1-1; a weak D match, TRBD1 (5 bases). CDR1 is SGHRS and CDR2 is YFSETQ in the germline V gene. This CDR3 has 14 residues. The V gene lost 1 base and the J gene lost 1 base, with 8 bases spanning the gap. The CDR3 nucleotides are TGCGCCAGCAGCTTGAGTCAGGGGAACACTGAAGCTTTCTTT. Its protein is CASSLSQGNTEAFF.

The chain joins TRBV18 to TRBJ1-2; 8 positions match TRBD1. CDR3 length: 14 amino acids. The V gene end was trimmed by 5 bases and the J gene end by 4 bases; junction bases not matched to a gene: 6. Germline assignment: CDR1 KGHSH and CDR2 LQKENI. Written as DNA, the CDR3 is TGTGCCAGCTCAGCCGGGACAGGCTCCTATGGCTACACCTTC. Amino acids: CASSAGTGSYGYTF.

A remark on this clone: This sample includes further DNA sequences coding for the same CDR3. The rearrangement joins TRBV9 to TRBJ2-1, with D unclear. The V gene's germline CDR1 is SGDLS and CDR2 YYNGEE. V was cut by 0 bases and J by 3 bases, with 7 bases left in between. This CDR3 has 14 amino acids. CDR3 in DNA: TGTGCCAGCAGCGTAGGGTCTAGCTACAATGAGCAGTTCTTC. Translating gives CASSVGSSYNEQFF. Drawing the rest from reference TRBV9 and TRBJ2-1, the complete variable domain is DSGVTQTPKHLITATGQRVTLRCSPRSGDLSVYWYQQSLDQGLQFLIQYYNGEERAKGNILERFSAQQFPDLHSELNLSSLELGDSALYFCASSVGSSYNEQFFGPGTRLTVL.

This sequence joins TRBV4-1 and TRBJ2-7; D might be TRBD2 (6 bases). Germline CDR1 MGHRA, CDR2 YSYEKL. This CDR3 has 15 amino acids. Trimming pared 0 bases from V and 7 bases from J, leaving 16 bases between. The CDR3 sequence: CASSQELARAGEQYF. CDR3 nucleotides: TGCGCCAGCAGCCAAGAGTTGGCCAGGGCGGGGGAGCAGTACTTC.

DNA for the CDR3: TGTGCCAGCAGCTTAGGGGCCGGGATCTCTAACTATGGCTACACCTTC. It encodes CASSLGAGISNYGYTF. The chain has TRBV7-2 and TRBJ1-2; no clear D gene. Germline V lookup: CDR1 SGHTA, CDR2 FQGNSA. V lost 1 base and J lost 0, with 12 bases in between. This CDR3 has 16 amino acids.

The chain carries TRBV11-2 and TRBJ2-1; the D gene is possibly TRBD2 (7 bases). V lost 3 bases, J lost 5 bases, and 23 bases lay in between. CDR3 length: 18 amino acids. CDR1 SGHAT and CDR2 FQNNGV come from the germline V gene. CDR3 coding DNA: TGTGCCAGCAGCTTTTTCGTCTTGGGGGGGCGTAGGAACAATGAGCAGTTCTTC. Translated: CASSFFVLGGRRNNEQFF.

This clone was seen a handful of times. This sequence joins TRBV10-3 and TRBJ1-1; 11 positions agree with TRBD1. The CDR3 runs 16 residues. V gave up 4 bases and J gave up 3 bases; unmatched junction bases: 7. CDR1 and CDR2 (germline): ENHRY, SYGVKD. This CDR3 is CAISGAGQGGYTEAFF. CDR3 bases: TGTGCCATCAGTGGGGCGGGACAGGGGGGTTACACTGAAGCTTTCTTT.

The V gene is TRBV29-1, the J gene TRBJ1-5; 8 bases align to TRBD1. From germline, CDR1 is SQVTM and CDR2 ANQGSEA. The junction had 0 bases not matched to a gene; V was cut back by 4 bases and J by 4 bases. The CDR3 consists of 12 residues. CDR3 residues: CSVGTGNQPQHF. The CDR3 DNA sequence: TGCAGCGTTGGGACAGGGAATCAGCCCCAGCATTTT.

The genes are TRBV5-6 and TRBJ2-7; no definite D call. The V gene lost 0 bases and the J gene lost 4 bases, with 8 bases spanning the gap. Germline V CDR1 and CDR2: SGHDT, YYEEEE. The CDR3 totals 13 residues. In DNA form, the CDR3 reads TGTGCCAGCAGCTTGGCAAGCGATTACGAGCAGTACTTC. As protein: CASSLASDYEQYF.

The CDR3 coding sequence is TGTGCCAGCAGCAACCGACAGGTCCTTGGCTACACCTTC. The encoded protein is CASSNRQVLGYTF. The rearrangement joins TRBV7-2 to TRBJ1-2; D might be TRBD1 (6 bases). CDR1 is SGHTA, CDR2 FQGNSA, per germline. Trimming shortened V by 5 bases and J by 7 bases, and 14 bases separated the two germline ends. The CDR3 sequence is 13 residues long.

The V gene is TRBV29-1, the J gene TRBJ2-1; TRBD2 aligns across 10 bases. The CDR3 is made up of 16 amino acids. Unmatched junction bases numbered 8, after V lost 5 bases and J lost 1 base. Germline V gives CDR1 SQVTM, CDR2 ANQGSEA. The chain's CDR3 is CSVSGGAVLSYNEQFF. The CDR3 DNA sequence: TGCAGCGTTAGCGGGGGGGCCGTCCTATCCTACAATGAGCAGTTCTTC.

The chain uses TRBV19 and TRBJ1-5; a weak D match, TRBD1 (6 bases). In germline, CDR1 is LNHDA, CDR2 SQIVND (reference sequence). CDR3 length: 15 residues. V was pared by 3 bases and J by 0 bases, with 9 bases between. CDR3 sequence reads: CASSMGAVSNQPQHF. The DNA of the CDR3 is TGTGCCAGTAGTATGGGGGCGGTTAGCAATCAGCCCCAGCATTTT.

Turning to this clone: An end of the junction does not agree with germline; a read error may underlie this. The chain recombines TRBV2 with TRBJ2-7, with 9 positions matching TRBD1. The germline V gene encodes CDR1 SNHLY and CDR2 FYNNEI. The CDR3 contains 12 residues. The CDR3 loop is CASSIAGTGIDF. The CDR3, as DNA: TGTGCCAGCAGTATAGCCGGGACAGGGATAGACTTC.

The CDR3: CASSLQGYTDTQYF. CDR3 bases: TGTGCCAGCAGCTTACAGGGGTACACAGATACGCAGTATTTT. The chain has TRBV11-2 and TRBJ2-3; D is perhaps TRBD1 (6 bases). Germline assignment: CDR1 SGHAT and CDR2 FQNNGV. The CDR3 contains 14 residues. V lost 2 bases and J 2 bases, leaving 8 bases between the germline ends.

The CDR3 nucleotides read TGTGCCAGTAGGACAGAAGGCTATGGCTACACCTTC. This sequence encodes CASRTEGYGYTF. This chain links TRBV19 with TRBJ1-2; possible D gene TRBD1, 5 bases. This CDR3 has 12 residues. V was shortened by 6 bases and J by 4 bases, with 9 bases between the two germline ends. CDR1 is LNHDA and CDR2 is SQIVND in the germline V gene (reference sequence).

CDR3 amino acids: CASSEQESGTEAFF. Written as DNA, the CDR3 is TGTGCCAGCTCAGAACAGGAGTCGGGCACTGAAGCTTTCTTT. The gene calls are TRBV18 and TRBJ1-1; a possible D gene is TRBD1 (5 bases). Between the trimmed V and J ends, which lost 5 bases and 4 bases, there was a span of 14 bases. This CDR3 has 14 amino acids. From germline, CDR1 is KGHSH and CDR2 LQKENI.

The chain recombines TRBV7-8 with TRBJ1-1, with 8 bases fitting TRBD1. The CDR3 length is 15 residues. The germline gives CDR1 SGHVS, CDR2 FQNEAQ. After removal of 5 bases from V and 1 base from J, the junction contained 6 bases not matched to a gene. Here the CDR3 reads CASSPRGLKNTEAFF. CDR3 DNA sequence: TGTGCCAGCAGCCCCAGGGGGCTTAAGAACACTGAAGCTTTCTTT. Variable domain in full (rest from reference TRBV7-8 and TRBJ1-1): GAGVSQSPRYKVAKRGQDVALRCDPISGHVSLFWYQQALGQGPEFLTYFQNEAQLDKSGLPSDRFFAERPEGSVSTLKIQRTQQEDSAVYLCASSPRGLKNTEAFFGQGTRLTVV.

The chain's CDR3 is CAGHGGFPTDTQYF. DNA for the CDR3: TGTGCCGGACATGGCGGTTTTCCCACAGATACGCAGTATTTT. This chain links TRBV2 with TRBJ2-3, with TRBD1 as a possible D gene (5 bases). Germline CDR1 reads SNHLY; CDR2 reads FYNNEI. There are 14 residues in the CDR3. The V gene lost 11 bases and the J gene lost 2 bases, with 17 bases spanning the gap. Supplemented by reference TRBV2 and TRBJ2-3, the full variable domain reads EPEVTQTPSHQVTQMGQEVILRCVPISNHLYFYWYRQILGQKVEFLVSFYNNEISEKSEIFDDQFSVERPDGSNFTLKIRSTKLEDSAMYFCAGHGGFPTDTQYFGPGTRLTVL.

This rearrangement joins TRBV5-1 to TRBJ1-6; weak D call: TRBD1 (5 bases). The germline V gene encodes CDR1 SGHRS and CDR2 YFSETQ. CDR3 size: 16 residues. The V end was cut by 4 bases, the J end by 6 bases, with 17 bases between. The CDR3 sequence: CASSPRGGAVNSPLHF. DNA of the CDR3: TGCGCCAGCAGCCCACGTGGAGGGGCAGTTAATTCACCCCTCCACTTT.

V gene TRBV7-9 combines with J gene TRBJ2-3; a weak D match, TRBD2 (6 bases). V lost 5 bases to trimming and J lost 2 bases, with 14 bases between them. Germline V lookup: CDR1 SEHNR, CDR2 FQNEAQ (reference sequence). The CDR3 has 15 residues. The CDR3 is CASSLAGPHTDTQYF. Here the CDR3 DNA reads TGTGCCAGCAGCCTCGCGGGACCTCACACAGATACGCAGTATTTT. Looking up the rest from reference TRBV7-9 and TRBJ2-3 gives the full variable domain: DTGVSQNPRHKITKRGQNVTFRCDPISEHNRLYWYRQTLGQGPEFLTYFQNEAQLEKSRLLSDRFSAERPKGSFSTLEIQRTEQGDSAMYLCASSLAGPHTDTQYFGPGTRLTVL.